This is a list of T cell receptor beta chains from one sample in a study of blood T cells in healthy people across ages. Using its own MiXCR run on the 5' RACE reads, TCRdb lists one record per CDR3 protein. This table holds hundreds of thousands of distinct CDR3 sequences, more than 45% found once. The sequencing sample was made of blood. These receptors were collected from a man aged 25-45 years in good health. CDR3s include the opening cysteine and the closing phenylalanine or tryptophan. The order of the fields is V gene, clone size, J gene, D gene, CDR3 DNA, CDR3 protein. D genes are given only for firm matches. Clone sizes are given selectively: once, few, many, or a class where the clone is expanded.

v_call: TRBV6-6
clone_size: -
j_call: TRBJ2-7
d_call: -
cdr3_nt: TGTGCCAGCAGAACCCCAGCGACCAACTACGAGCAGTACTTC
cdr3_aa: CASRTPATNYEQYF

v_call: TRBV29-1
clone_size: -
j_call: TRBJ2-7
d_call: TRBD2
cdr3_nt: TGCAGCGTTGAAAAAGCGGGAGTCTACGAGCAGTACTTC
cdr3_aa: CSVEKAGVYEQYF

v_call: TRBV29-1
clone_size: -
j_call: TRBJ2-3
d_call: TRBD2
cdr3_nt: TGCAGCGTACGTAGCGGGGATACGCAGTATTTT
cdr3_aa: CSVRSGDTQYF

v_call: TRBV28
clone_size: -
j_call: TRBJ1-6
d_call: -
cdr3_nt: TGTATAAGTGGGGGATCGGGGGGCCATAATTCACCCCTCCACTTT
cdr3_aa: CISGGSGGHNSPLHF

v_call: TRBV20-1
clone_size: few
j_call: TRBJ2-3
d_call: TRBD2
cdr3_nt: TGCAGTGCTAGACAGGGACTAGCGGGGGATACGCAGTATTTT
cdr3_aa: CSARQGLAGDTQYF

v_call: TRBV5-5
clone_size: few
j_call: TRBJ2-1
d_call: -
cdr3_nt: TGTGCCAGCAGCTGGGAGATCGGACGCTCCTACAATGAGCAGTTCTTC
cdr3_aa: CASSWEIGRSYNEQFF

v_call: TRBV12-3/TRBV12-4
clone_size: -
j_call: TRBJ1-6
d_call: -
cdr3_nt: TGTGCCAGCAGCCCCTCAATCTATAATTCACCCCTCCACTTT
cdr3_aa: CASSPSIYNSPLHF

v_call: TRBV7-9
clone_size: once
j_call: TRBJ1-1
d_call: -
cdr3_nt: TGTGCCAGCAGTTCGACACACCAAGAGAACACTGAAGCTTTCTTT
cdr3_aa: CASSSTHQENTEAFF

v_call: TRBV9
clone_size: many
j_call: TRBJ2-7
d_call: -
cdr3_nt: TGTGCCAGCAGCGTGACCCCGGGACCCAGCTACGAGCAGTACTTC
cdr3_aa: CASSVTPGPSYEQYF

v_call: TRBV20-1
clone_size: few
j_call: TRBJ1-5
d_call: -
cdr3_nt: TGCAGTGCTAAGAAACGTGACAGGTATAGCAATCAGCCCCAGCATTTT
cdr3_aa: CSAKKRDRYSNQPQHF

v_call: TRBV30
clone_size: -
j_call: TRBJ2-7
d_call: -
cdr3_nt: TGTGCCTGGAAGGAGGCCTACGAGCAGTACTTC
cdr3_aa: CAWKEAYEQYF

v_call: TRBV9
clone_size: -
j_call: TRBJ2-1
d_call: -
cdr3_nt: TGTGCCAGCGGCGTGGGCCCCCGGGCTAATGAGCAGTTCTTC
cdr3_aa: CASGVGPRANEQFF

v_call: TRBV20-1
clone_size: -
j_call: TRBJ2-1
d_call: TRBD2
cdr3_nt: TGCAGTGCTAGAGAAGGGACTAGCGGGAGGTATGAGCAGTTCTTC
cdr3_aa: CSAREGTSGRYEQFF

v_call: TRBV5-1
clone_size: -
j_call: TRBJ2-7
d_call: -
cdr3_nt: TGCGCCAGCAGCCTTACAGGGTTTAATACCTACGAGCAGTACTTC
cdr3_aa: CASSLTGFNTYEQYF

v_call: TRBV20-1
clone_size: -
j_call: TRBJ2-5
d_call: TRBD2
cdr3_nt: TGCAGTGCTAGAGATTATGCGGCGATCGGGGGGGAGACCCAGTACTTC
cdr3_aa: CSARDYAAIGGETQYF

v_call: TRBV4-3
clone_size: -
j_call: TRBJ2-1
d_call: -
cdr3_nt: TGCGCCAGCAGCCAAGAGAGGGTAAGGGGCAATGAGCAGTTCTTC
cdr3_aa: CASSQERVRGNEQFF

v_call: TRBV12-3/TRBV12-4
clone_size: few
j_call: TRBJ2-5
d_call: -
cdr3_nt: TGTGCCAGCAGTCGCGGCGGGGCTAGGGCAGCAGAGACCCAGTACTTC
cdr3_aa: CASSRGGARAAETQYF

v_call: TRBV5-1
clone_size: few
j_call: TRBJ1-5
d_call: -
cdr3_nt: TGCGCCAGCAGCCCCGGGGAAGGCGCGCAGCCCCAGCATTTT
cdr3_aa: CASSPGEGAQPQHF

v_call: TRBV6-6
clone_size: once
j_call: TRBJ2-3
d_call: -
cdr3_nt: TGTGCCAGCAGTTGGGGGGGCGCGGGTGATACGCAGTATTTT
cdr3_aa: CASSWGGAGDTQYF

v_call: TRBV7-9
clone_size: -
j_call: TRBJ1-6
d_call: TRBD1
cdr3_nt: TGTGCCAGCAGGACAACAGGGGAAGGATCACCCCTCCACTTT
cdr3_aa: CASRTTGEGSPLHF

v_call: TRBV12-3/TRBV12-4
clone_size: few
j_call: TRBJ2-1
d_call: -
cdr3_nt: TGTGCCAGCAGCCCTCGTATCTACAATGAGCAGTTCTTC
cdr3_aa: CASSPRIYNEQFF

v_call: TRBV29-1
clone_size: -
j_call: TRBJ2-3
d_call: TRBD1
cdr3_nt: TGCAGCGCCACGCTAACAGGGGAAGCAGATACGCAGTATTTT
cdr3_aa: CSATLTGEADTQYF

v_call: TRBV6-5
clone_size: -
j_call: TRBJ2-7
d_call: TRBD2
cdr3_nt: TGTGCCAGCAGTTACTCTAGGAGCGGGAGCGGCGAGCAGTACTTC
cdr3_aa: CASSYSRSGSGEQYF

v_call: TRBV20-1
clone_size: -
j_call: TRBJ2-7
d_call: -
cdr3_nt: TGCAGTGCTAGCGATCCAGGTGGGAGACTCTCCTACGAGCAGTACTTC
cdr3_aa: CSASDPGGRLSYEQYF

v_call: TRBV20-1
clone_size: -
j_call: TRBJ2-7
d_call: -
cdr3_nt: TGCAGTGCTAGAGGGTTTAGCGGAACCTACGAGCAGTACTTC
cdr3_aa: CSARGFSGTYEQYF

v_call: TRBV29-1
clone_size: few
j_call: TRBJ2-7
d_call: TRBD1
cdr3_nt: TGCAGCGTTGGGTCCCGGGACAGCTACGAGCAGTACTTC
cdr3_aa: CSVGSRDSYEQYF

v_call: TRBV7-2
clone_size: many
j_call: TRBJ1-6
d_call: -
cdr3_nt: TGTGCCAGCAGCCAGGATACGTTGTCACCCCTCCACTTT
cdr3_aa: CASSQDTLSPLHF

v_call: TRBV7-9
clone_size: -
j_call: TRBJ2-7
d_call: TRBD1
cdr3_nt: TGTGCCAGCAGCCCAAGACAGGGAGACCACGAGCAGTACTTC
cdr3_aa: CASSPRQGDHEQYF

v_call: TRBV13
clone_size: -
j_call: TRBJ2-5
d_call: -
cdr3_nt: TGTGCCAGCAGACGGGGGCGCCTCTTATCGCTACAAGAGACCCAGTACTTC
cdr3_aa: CASRRGRLLSLQETQYF

v_call: TRBV27
clone_size: -
j_call: TRBJ2-1
d_call: -
cdr3_nt: TGTGCCAGCACCCCGCGGGGATTCGACAATGAGCAGTTCTTC
cdr3_aa: CASTPRGFDNEQFF

v_call: TRBV11-2
clone_size: once
j_call: TRBJ1-4
d_call: -
cdr3_nt: TGTGCCAGCGAAAAGAGAGCAACTAATGAAAAACTGTTTTTT
cdr3_aa: CASEKRATNEKLFF

v_call: TRBV5-1
clone_size: many
j_call: TRBJ2-1
d_call: -
cdr3_nt: TGCGCCCTCTTCGACAATGAGCAGTTCTTC
cdr3_aa: CALFDNEQFF

v_call: TRBV5-1
clone_size: -
j_call: TRBJ2-1
d_call: TRBD1
cdr3_nt: TGCGCCAGCAGGATACAGGGGAATGAGCAGTTCTTC
cdr3_aa: CASRIQGNEQFF

v_call: TRBV7-2
clone_size: -
j_call: TRBJ2-1
d_call: TRBD2
cdr3_nt: TGTGCCAGCAGCTTAACGCCTAGCGGGGGCCATGAGCAGTTCTTC
cdr3_aa: CASSLTPSGGHEQFF

v_call: TRBV12-3/TRBV12-4
clone_size: -
j_call: TRBJ1-2
d_call: TRBD1
cdr3_nt: TGTGCCAGCAGACGCCGACAGGGGGCTAACTATGGCTACACCTTC
cdr3_aa: CASRRRQGANYGYTF

v_call: TRBV7-2
clone_size: once
j_call: TRBJ2-7
d_call: TRBD2
cdr3_nt: TGTGCCAGCAGCTTCACTAGCGGTCAGGATGAGCAGTACTTC
cdr3_aa: CASSFTSGQDEQYF

v_call: TRBV7-9
clone_size: -
j_call: TRBJ2-7
d_call: TRBD1
cdr3_nt: TGTGCCAGCAGCCAATCATGGATGACCGGGACAGGGTTAAACGAGCAGTACTTC
cdr3_aa: CASSQSWMTGTGLNEQYF

v_call: TRBV29-1
clone_size: few
j_call: TRBJ1-6
d_call: -
cdr3_nt: TGCAGCGTCGCAAGGGACCACTCTTCACCCCTCCACTTT
cdr3_aa: CSVARDHSSPLHF